Below, one TCR beta chain is given with its context. This clonotype was detected many times. What antigen it recognizes has not been identified. The input lacks base qualities; no much larger clone sits a single base away. The healthy controls were volunteers from a blood bank in Maryland, USA. For sorted-subset TCR libraries, about a million sorted CD4+ or CD8+ T cells were used. Peripheral blood underwent Ficoll-Hypaque density gradient centrifugation to isolate PBMCs, which were then cryopreserved in liquid nitrogen. Paired sorted CD4+ and CD8+ subsets came from healthy controls, HAM/TSP patients and MS patients. This record comes from a study of neurological immune-mediated disorders (dated by TCRdb to the late 2010s). Background on the whole study: Using UMI-based sequencing, the study compared peripheral blood TCR-beta repertoires from patients with HTLV-I-associated myelopathy (HAM/TSP), patients with multiple sclerosis, and healthy controls. Longitudinal samples, technical triplicates and paired sorted CD4+ and CD8+ T-cell subsets, alongside PBMC samples, were included among the 106 TCR-beta libraries. The cohort included about 70 subjects: some 14 with HAM/TSP, around 35 with multiple sclerosis, and roughly 20 healthy controls. The paper's findings and limits, for the study overall: No identical CDR3 amino acid sequences were shared among expanded clones across subjects, suggesting private TCR-beta repertoires in all groups. TCR clonal expansion was highest in HAM/TSP patients and lowest in MS patients, with MS patients falling below even healthy controls.

The germline V gene (reference sequence) sets CDR1 to GTSNPN and CDR2 to SVGIG. Counted from cysteine to phenylalanine, this CDR3 has 13 amino acids. The CDR3 DNA has 39 bases and is translated from base 1. Trimming at the junction amounts to 0 bases on V and 13 bases on J, and the germline ends lie 18 bases apart. cDNA was synthesized by template-switch 5'RACE using a primer carrying a 10-nucleotide random unique molecular identifier by which each TCR transcript was tagged. Every sequencing run covered 15-18 subjects and yielded more than 160 million TCR-beta sequences. Total RNA was extracted with the RNeasy kit. TCR-beta VDJ regions were amplified with primers for the TCR constant region and the 5'RACE anchor, using the KAPA Real-time Library Amplification kit. A first PCR added sample indexes and Illumina adaptors, and a second PCR then raised library yield. After Ampure bead purification, the TCR product of roughly 650 bp was size-selected on a 2% E-gel SizeSelection system. Library quality was checked on a Bioanalyzer, concentration was measured with Qubit, and libraries were quantified with the Kapa Library Quantification kit before pooling. Paired-end 2 x 150 bp sequencing of the libraries was performed on an Illumina HiSeq 2500. To increase sequence diversity, roughly 24-32% phiX was spiked into each library pool. On the study's bioinformatics: The quality-filtered reads were processed with the UMI-based MiGEC pipeline, whose error correction step removed more than 85% of the raw TCR sequences. VDJ genes were aligned to IMGT germline references, and each clonotype was defined by a unique CDR3 amino acid sequence together with V-J genes. Clonal expansion, Shannon diversity, and CDR3 relatedness (CalcPairwiseDistances, ClusterSamples) were evaluated with VDJtools, and phylogenetic trees were built with CLCbio workbench. Clones with at least 8 unique UMIs were defined as expanded, with this threshold being based on coefficient-of-variation modelling across technical triplicates. TCRdb reanalyzed the raw reads on its own, using fastp at Q25 for trimming and MiXCR for clone calling, and kept in-frame beta chains. Entries are consolidated by CDR3 protein sequence, retaining the most common genes and DNA. These V and J calls derive from TCRdb rather than the authors' analysis. The sample data list about 30,000 distinct CDR3 sequences, and less than 6% of these were observed just once. More than 2% of the sample is held by the ten biggest clonotypes.

This TCR was sampled from a woman aged 45-59 years in good health. The sequence joins TRBV30 to TRBJ1-2, with TRBD1 tentatively as D gene (5 bases match). Sequencing was carried out using CD4+ T cells from blood. The DNA sequence follows: TGTGCCTGGAGTGTACTACGGGGGGAGATCTCCACCTTC. This is translated as CAWSVLRGEISTF.